This T cell receptor (beta chain) comes out of a study of T cell repertoires in cytomegalovirus infection. Each CDR3 protein is one row after TCRdb ran MiXCR on the reads. The data hold hundreds of thousands of distinct CDR3 sequences, with 35% observed a single time. The sequenced sample was PBMCs. The sequence derives from a human donor in good health (CMV status not recorded). Some clones in this sample may be carry-over from other donors' samples.

CDR3 nucleotide sequence: TGTGCCAGTAGTATCCCTGGCAGGTTCTATGGCTACACCTTC. Its translation: CASSIPGRFYGYTF. The chain has TRBV19 and TRBJ1-2, with no clear D. The CDR3 consists of 14 residues. In germline, CDR1 is LNHDA, CDR2 SQIVND (reference sequence). Trimming pared 3 bases from V and 4 bases from J, leaving 12 bases between.